The 10 T cell receptor beta chains below come from one sample, sequenced in a study of cytomegalovirus exposure and HLA in healthy donors. Generated by immunoSEQ multiplex PCR, the TCRdb table keeps only in-frame clones and is missing some. The sample lists some 140,000 clones; just under 85% were seen once. The sample comprised PBMCs. The receptor set was obtained from a woman in her 30s in good health and CMV-seronegative.

The genes are TRBV6-5 and TRBJ2-2; TRBD1 aligns across 10 bases. The CDR3 spans 15 residues. J lost 4 bases, V lost 4 bases, and 3 bases had no gene match. Per the germline V gene, CDR1 is MNHEY and CDR2 is SVGAGI. This CDR3 reads CASSWDRGGTGELFF. CDR3 DNA sequence: TGTGCCAGCAGTTGGGACAGGGGCGGCACCGGGGAGCTGTTTTTT.

This chain joins TRBV7-9 and TRBJ2-4; D may be TRBD1 (5 bases). Trimming cost V 1 base and J 0 bases, with 13 bases left between them. CDR1 and CDR2 (germline): SEHNR, FQNEAQ (reference sequence). This CDR3 region has 17 residues. This CDR3 reads CASSLGQGALAKNIQYF. The DNA of the CDR3 is TGTGCCAGCAGCTTAGGGCAAGGGGCACTAGCCAAAAACATTCAGTACTTC. Based on the CDR3 plus reference TRBV7-9 and TRBJ2-4, the full variable domain is DTGVSQNPRHKITKRGQNVTFRCDPISEHNRLYWYRQTLGQGPEFLTYFQNEAQLEKSRLLSDRFSAERPKGSFSTLEIQRTEQGDSAMYLCASSLGQGALAKNIQYFGAGTRLSVL.

CDR3: CATRTGIGSNEQFF. In DNA form, the CDR3 reads TGTGCCACCAGGACAGGGATAGGGTCCAATGAGCAGTTCTTC. The rearrangement links TRBV10-3 to TRBJ2-1, with TRBD1 matching over 8 bases. The CDR3 contains 14 residues. Germline CDR1 ENHRY, CDR2 SYGVKD. The ends lost 10 bases at V and 6 bases at J; junction bases unmatched: 11.

V usage is TRBV7-9 and J usage is TRBJ1-2; TRBD1 aligns across 10 bases. J lost 5 bases, V lost 5 bases, and 2 bases had no gene match. The germline V gene encodes CDR1 SEHNR and CDR2 FQNEAQ (reference sequence). The CDR3 consists of 13 residues. This CDR3 reads CASSPDRGYGYTF. The CDR3 DNA reads TGTGCCAGCAGCCCGGACAGGGGGTATGGCTACACCTTC.

The chain carries TRBV18 and TRBJ2-7, with D possibly TRBD1 on 6 matching bases. CDR3 length: 14 amino acids. Germline CDR1 reads KGHSH; CDR2 reads LQKENI. The V gene lost 8 bases and the J gene lost 5 bases, with 19 bases spanning the gap. The CDR3 DNA is TGTGCCAGCACCTCGGGACAAGCTCGGGACGAGCAGTACTTC. It translates to CASTSGQARDEQYF.

The gene calls are TRBV5-6 and TRBJ1-5, with no clear D. V lost 2 bases to trimming and J lost 0 bases, with 9 bases between them. CDR3 length: 15 amino acids. Germline assignment: CDR1 SGHDT and CDR2 YYEEEE. CDR3 in amino acids: CASSFWSYSNQPQHF. CDR3 nucleotide sequence: TGTGCCAGCAGCTTTTGGAGCTATAGCAATCAGCCCCAGCATTTT.

The chain couples TRBV25-1 to TRBJ2-5; 10 positions agree with TRBD2. Per the germline V gene, CDR1 is MGHDK and CDR2 is SYGVNS. The CDR3 has 16 amino acids. The trim removed 4 bases at V and 2 bases at J, leaving 7 bases unmatched. Here the CDR3 reads CASSAGLAVWQETQYF. The CDR3 DNA reads TGTGCCAGCAGTGCAGGACTAGCGGTCTGGCAAGAGACCCAGTACTTC. The entire variable domain, with the rest obtained from reference TRBV25-1 and TRBJ2-5, is as follows: EADIYQTPRYLVIGTGKKITLECSQTMGHDKMYWYQQDPGMELHLIHYSYGVNSTEKGDLSSESTVSRIRTEHFPLTLESARPSHTSQYLCASSAGLAVWQETQYFGPGTRLLVL.

The chain couples TRBV7-9 to TRBJ1-5; 8 positions match TRBD1. The germline CDR1 and CDR2 sequences are SEHNR and FQNEAQ (reference sequence). The CDR3 runs 19 residues. Losses at the gene ends were 5 bases for V and 5 bases for J; bases not matched to a gene: 20. The DNA for the CDR3 is TGTGCCAGCAGCAAAATGGGGCGACAGGGGAGGGAATTCGATCAGCCCCAGCATTTT. It translates to CASSKMGRQGREFDQPQHF.

This rearrangement joins TRBV7-2 to TRBJ2-4; D is undetermined. Between the trimmed V and J ends, which lost 5 bases and 1 base, there was a span of 6 bases. This CDR3 has 13 amino acids. In germline, CDR1 is SGHTA, CDR2 FQGNSA. The DNA of the CDR3 is TGTGCCAGCAGCCCTCGGGCCAAAAACATTCAGTACTTC. Its translation is CASSPRAKNIQYF. The full variable domain, with the rest looked up from reference TRBV7-2 and TRBJ2-4, is GAGVSQSPSNKVTEKGKDVELRCDPISGHTALYWYRQSLGQGLEFLIYFQGNSAPDKSGLPSDRFSAERTGGSVSTLTIQRTQQEDSAVYLCASSPRAKNIQYFGAGTRLSVL.

The J gene is TRBJ2-1, the V gene TRBV5-1; TRBD1 matches at 9 bases. In germline, CDR1 is SGHRS, CDR2 YFSETQ. The junction had 3 bases not matched to a gene; V was cut back by 7 bases and J by 4 bases. This CDR3 has 13 amino acids. For the CDR3, the DNA is TGCGCCAGCTCGGGACAGGGTTACAATGAGCAGTTCTTC. Encoded protein: CASSGQGYNEQFF. The full variable domain, its missing parts supplied by reference TRBV5-1 and TRBJ2-1, is KAGVTQTPRYLIKTRGQQVTLSCSPISGHRSVSWYQQTPGQGLQFLFEYFSETQRNKGNFPGRFSGRQFSNSRSEMNVSTLELGDSALYLCASSGQGYNEQFFGPGTRLTVL.